This T cell receptor (beta chain) was recorded in a study of T cell responses to AZD1222 COVID-19 vaccine. Repertoires were generated with immunoSEQ multiplex PCR, while TCRdb's copy carries only in-frame clones and drops some. Of under 150,000 clones in the sample, about 91% were seen once. A few counts support this clone. This CDR3 is built from 15 residues. Deletions cut 0 bases from V and 4 bases from J, with 11 bases between. This chain links TRBV5-3 with TRBJ1-5, with D possibly TRBD1 on 5 matching bases. TRBV5-3 is reported as an ORF; its role is uncertain. The clonotype comes from an adult in good health. The sequenced sample was peripheral blood, obtained on day 0 of AZD1222 vaccination. The CDR3 nucleotides are TGTGCCAGAAGCTTGGAAGTGTGGGGGAATCAGCCCCAGCATTTT. Protein sequence: CARSLEVWGNQPQHF.